This T cell receptor (beta chain) was recorded in a study of blood T cell repertoires in COVID-19. Study details: Some COVID-19 samples were acute and others convalescent; all came from the United States, Italy and Spain.

Germline V gene data show CDR1 as MDHEN and CDR2 as SYDVKM. V gave up 4 bases and J gave up 3 bases; unmatched junction bases: 20. The CDR3 spans 22 residues. Authors' processing steps: Reference gene primer amplification in the assay estimated nucleated cell counts. Sequenced by immunoSEQ multiplex PCR; TCRdb stores in-frame clones only, minus some. The DNA gave D and trimming, while V, J and clone size come from that table. The table shows roughly 410,000 clones, with about 91% occurring only once. The genes are TRBV28 and TRBJ2-3, with TRBD2 matching over 15 bases. This clonotype was sampled from a woman aged 40 to 55 with COVID-19, enrolled during active disease. Material: peripheral blood. The CDR3 nucleotides read TGTGCCAGCAGTTACCCCTCCTGGACTAGCGGGAGGGCCGAGGTGAGGACAGATACGCAGTATTTT. As protein: CASSYPSWTSGRAEVRTDTQYF.